The rows below give T cell receptor beta chains drawn from one sample of a study of blood T cell repertoires in COVID-19. Measured with immunoSEQ multiplex PCR; TCRdb has only the in-frame clones, and not every one. Found here are about 130,000 clones, more than 70% of them singletons; the top ten hold around 1.4%. The specimen sequenced was peripheral blood. Source of these receptors: a man aged 55 to 70 with acute or convalescent COVID-19. Each CDR3 is given with its conserved first and last residue. D genes are given only for firm matches. The size field is filled for only some rows; it gives once, few, many or a size class.

TGTGCCAGCAGCCAGGGATATAATTCACCCCTCCACTTT,CASSQGYNSPLHF,TRBV5-4,TRBJ1-6,13,.,.
TGTGCCAGTAAGCCTAGAGGTACGGGAGGGACGGGAAATGAGCAGTTCTTC,CASKPRGTGGTGNEQFF,TRBV19,TRBJ2-1,17,TRBD2,once
TGTGCCAGCAGCCAATTAGCGGGAGAGGTGGCAGATACGCAGTATTTT,CASSQLAGEVADTQYF,TRBV3-1/TRBV3-2,TRBJ2-3,16,TRBD2,.
TGTGCCAGCAGTGACCGACAGAGATCTAACTATGGCTACACCTTC,CASSDRQRSNYGYTF,TRBV6-6,TRBJ1-2,15,.,.
TGTGCCAGCAGTGAAGGGGCGGGAAGCTCCTATAATTCACCCCTCCACTTT,CASSEGAGSSYNSPLHF,TRBV6-1,TRBJ1-6,17,.,.
TGTGCCAGCTCACCACCGGGACAGGGATGGGAGACCCAGTACTTC,CASSPPGQGWETQYF,TRBV18,TRBJ2-5,15,TRBD1,.
TGCGCCAGCAGCTTGGCTCAGGCTCCGTACTATGGCTACACCTTC,CASSLAQAPYYGYTF,TRBV5-1,TRBJ1-2,15,.,.
TGTGCCTGGAGCCCGGGAACAGGGGGGTACGACGAAAAACTGTTTTTT,CAWSPGTGGYDEKLFF,TRBV30,TRBJ1-4,16,TRBD1,once
TGCGCCAGCAGCTTGGCCCATAATGAAAAACTGTTTTTT,CASSLAHNEKLFF,TRBV5-1,TRBJ1-4,13,.,.
TGCGCCAGCAGCCCCGGACTAGCCCCAGATACGCAGTATTTT,CASSPGLAPDTQYF,TRBV5-1,TRBJ2-3,14,TRBD2,.
TGCGCCAGCAGCCCGGTCGGGACTAGCGGGACACAAGAGACCCAGTACTTC,CASSPVGTSGTQETQYF,TRBV5-1,TRBJ2-5,17,TRBD2,once
TGTGCCACCAGTGACCCCAACCTTCAGTCGACTAGCGGAAGCACAGATACGCAGTATTTT,CATSDPNLQSTSGSTDTQYF,TRBV24-1,TRBJ2-3,20,TRBD2,.
TGTGCCAGTAGTATGCGTGGCGGGGGAACTAGCACAGATACGCAGTATTTT,CASSMRGGGTSTDTQYF,TRBV19,TRBJ2-3,17,TRBD2,once
TGTGCCAGCAGTGAAAGCGGATGGGGACTAGCCTACAATGAGCAGTTCTTC,CASSESGWGLAYNEQFF,TRBV6-1,TRBJ2-1,17,TRBD2,.
TGTGCCAGTAGTCCCAATCCATATGGCTACACCTTC,CASSPNPYGYTF,TRBV19,TRBJ1-2,12,.,.
TGTGCCAGCAGCCAAGGTCTATCTCAGACTAATAATTCACCCCTCCACTTT,CASSQGLSQTNNSPLHF,TRBV14,TRBJ1-6,17,.,.
TGTGCCAGCAGGGCCACAGGGATCAATCAGCCCCAGCATTTT,CASRATGINQPQHF,TRBV3-1/TRBV3-2,TRBJ1-5,14,.,.
TGTGCCAGTAGTATGTCAGGGGCTGGGGCCAACGTCCTGACTTTC,CASSMSGAGANVLTF,TRBV19,TRBJ2-6,15,.,.
TGTGCCGTCAGCCGGACAGGGGGAGAGGAAAAACTGTTTTTT,CAVSRTGGEEKLFF,TRBV10-3,TRBJ1-4,14,TRBD1,.
TGCGCCAGCAGCCGGACTAGCGGACGAGATACGCAGTATTTT,CASSRTSGRDTQYF,TRBV5-1,TRBJ2-3,14,TRBD2,.
TGTGCCACCGGGACTGTAAACACCGGGGAGCTGTTTTTT,CATGTVNTGELFF,TRBV2,TRBJ2-2,13,.,few
TGTGCCAGCAGCTTGGGACTAGCAGACACAGATACGCAGTATTTT,CASSLGLADTDTQYF,TRBV2,TRBJ2-3,15,TRBD2,.
TGCGCCAGCAGCTTGGAACTAGCCGTGGCCTACGAGCAGTACTTC,CASSLELAVAYEQYF,TRBV5-1,TRBJ2-7,15,.,.
TGTGCCACCAGTCTATGTTGGGGGCGCAACTATGGCTACACCTTC,CATSLCWGRNYGYTF,TRBV24-1,TRBJ1-2,15,.,.
TGCGCCAGCAGTCGGGTCTTTGGGTCCTACAATGAGCAGTTCTTC,CASSRVFGSYNEQFF,TRBV5-1,TRBJ2-1,15,.,.
TGCGCCAGCGGCTCGGGGGGTGGGAGTGAAAAACTGTTTTTT,CASGSGGGSEKLFF,TRBV5-1,TRBJ1-4,14,.,.
TGCGCCAGCAGCTTACCCCACGGGACTGAAGCTTTCTTT,CASSLPHGTEAFF,TRBV5-1,TRBJ1-1,13,.,many
TGTGCCAGTAGTAACCAGGGGACGGCCTACGAGCAGTACTTC,CASSNQGTAYEQYF,TRBV19,TRBJ2-7,14,.,.
TGTGCCAGCACCCCACGCGGGAGGGCCTTAGATGAGCAGTTCTTC,CASTPRGRALDEQFF,TRBV7-8,TRBJ2-1,15,TRBD2,.
TGTGCCAGCAGCCAAGAGGGGCCCGGGGGGTATGGCTACACCTTC,CASSQEGPGGYGYTF,TRBV4-2,TRBJ1-2,15,.,.
TGCAGCGTTCGACCGGGACAGGTGGGCGAGCAGTACTTC,CSVRPGQVGEQYF,TRBV29-1,TRBJ2-7,13,TRBD1,.
TGTGCCAGCAGTGATCCGGATAGGGGAGGGATGAACACTGAAGCTTTCTTT,CASSDPDRGGMNTEAFF,TRBV6-1,TRBJ1-1,17,.,.
TGTGCCAGCAGCTCTCTAGCGGGAGGGTCGGTCCATGAGCAGTTCTTC,CASSSLAGGSVHEQFF,TRBV7-6,TRBJ2-1,16,TRBD2,.
TGTGCCAGCAGCTTACGGTCAGGGATTACGAACACCGGGGAGCTGTTTTTT,CASSLRSGITNTGELFF,TRBV7-2,TRBJ2-2,17,.,.
TGTGCCAGCAGCGCAGACAGGGGGCTTACACCCCTCCACTTT,CASSADRGLTPLHF,TRBV5-4,TRBJ1-6,14,TRBD1,.
TGTGCCAGCTCACCGACTAGCGGTCACTACGAGCAGTACTTC,CASSPTSGHYEQYF,TRBV18,TRBJ2-7,14,TRBD2,.
TGTGCCAGCAGTGACTCTGGCGGGAGCTTGGATGAGCAGTTCTTC,CASSDSGGSLDEQFF,TRBV6-4,TRBJ2-1,15,TRBD2,.
TGTGCCAGTAGTCGTACCGCAGGGGCCGCCTACGAGCAGTACTTC,CASSRTAGAAYEQYF,TRBV19,TRBJ2-7,15,.,.
TGTGCCAGCAGCGTAGGGCTAGCGGGGGAAGGAGCCAAAAACATTCAGTACTTC,CASSVGLAGEGAKNIQYF,TRBV9,TRBJ2-4,18,TRBD2,.
TGTGCCAGCAGCGTTCCAGGGGGCGTTGAAGCTTTCTTT,CASSVPGGVEAFF,TRBV7-9,TRBJ1-1,13,TRBD1,.
TGTGCCAGCAGCCAACGTGGGAGCTCCTACGAGCAGTACTTC,CASSQRGSSYEQYF,TRBV3-1/TRBV3-2,TRBJ2-7,14,.,.
TGTGCCAGTAGTCTCGGGATCTCCTACGAGCAGTACTTC,CASSLGISYEQYF,TRBV19,TRBJ2-7,13,.,.
TGTGCCAGCAGCTTAGCAGGGGGCGCAACAGATACGCAGTATTTT,CASSLAGGATDTQYF,TRBV7-3,TRBJ2-3,15,TRBD1,once
TGTGCCAGCAGCCCTACAGGGACCCCCCTCCACTTT,CASSPTGTPLHF,TRBV5-4,TRBJ1-6,12,.,.
TGTGCCAGCAGCACCGGTGGGCCGGCAATGGAGACCCAGTACTTC,CASSTGGPAMETQYF,TRBV7-7,TRBJ2-5,15,.,.
TGTGCCAGCAGCTTGGTTAACGGTAAAGGCTACACCTTC,CASSLVNGKGYTF,TRBV5-4,TRBJ1-2,13,.,.
TGCAGCGTTGAAGGGGAAGGGAGTGCCTACGAGCAGTACTTC,CSVEGEGSAYEQYF,TRBV29-1,TRBJ2-7,14,.,.
TGCGCCAGCAGCTTGACCAGGGGGCCTGAAAAACTGTTTTTT,CASSLTRGPEKLFF,TRBV5-1,TRBJ1-4,14,TRBD1,.
TGTGCCAGCAGTTTGTACAGGGGGCTCCTGGCCTACGAGCAGTACTTC,CASSLYRGLLAYEQYF,TRBV27,TRBJ2-7,16,TRBD1,.
TGTGCCAGCTCACCTCCTCGGACGCGAGGGTTGCAAGAGACCCAGTACTTC,CASSPPRTRGLQETQYF,TRBV18,TRBJ2-5,17,.,.
TGCAGCGTTGGCTCTAGCGGGGGGGCCCGGTTGGTACACGAGCAGTACTTC,CSVGSSGGARLVHEQYF,TRBV29-1,TRBJ2-7,17,TRBD2,.
TGTGCCAGCAGTTACACACGGACAGGGCGTATAGAAAAACTGTTTTTT,CASSYTRTGRIEKLFF,TRBV6-5,TRBJ1-4,16,TRBD1,once
TGTGCCAGTAGTATAGGGGCCGGAAGGGGATCGTATGGCTACACCTTC,CASSIGAGRGSYGYTF,TRBV19,TRBJ1-2,16,.,.
TGCGCCAGCAGCCCGACTAGCGGGAGTTTAAATGAGCAGTTCTTC,CASSPTSGSLNEQFF,TRBV5-1,TRBJ2-1,15,TRBD2,.
TGTGCCATCAGTGACCGCGGACAGGGGAGACAAGAGACCCAGTACTTC,CAISDRGQGRQETQYF,TRBV10-3,TRBJ2-5,16,TRBD1,once
TGTGCCAGTAGCCCCCCGGGAGGGCCCTACAATGAGCAGTTCTTC,CASSPPGGPYNEQFF,TRBV19,TRBJ2-1,15,TRBD2,few
TGTGCCAGCAGCCAAGGACAGGCCGTCGAGACCCAGTACTTC,CASSQGQAVETQYF,TRBV4-2,TRBJ2-5,14,.,.
TGTGCCATCAGGGACAGGGGGACCTACGAGCAGTACTTC,CAIRDRGTYEQYF,TRBV10-3,TRBJ2-7,13,TRBD1,.
TGTGCCAGCAGCGTAGGTTCCGGGGGATACAGCACAGATACGCAGTATTTT,CASSVGSGGYSTDTQYF,TRBV9,TRBJ2-3,17,.,.
TGTGCCAGCAGCCCAATTGTAGCGGGAGGCGGGACCCAGTACTTC,CASSPIVAGGGTQYF,TRBV11-2,TRBJ2-5,15,TRBD2,.